A selection of T cell receptor beta chains follows, all from one sample in a study of T cells in Graves' hyperthyroidism and ophthalmopathy. MiXCR, applied by TCRdb to the multiplex PCR reads, yields one record per CDR3 protein. The sample gives a few hundred thousand distinct CDR3 sequences, about 16% of which show up once; about 45% is in the top ten. The sample consisted of blood. These receptors all come from a man aged 40-49 years with Graves' hyperthyroidism. CDR3s leave out the opening cysteine and the closing phenylalanine or tryptophan. Fields, in order: D gene, V gene, CDR3 protein. D genes are given only for firm matches.

d_gene: .; v_gene: TRBV7-2; CDR3aa: ASSYRGGTGELF
d_gene: .; v_gene: TRBV19; CDR3aa: ASSIPRSGTGWPQH
d_gene: TRBD2; v_gene: TRBV12-3/TRBV12-4; CDR3aa: ASVAGGPSETQY
d_gene: TRBD1; v_gene: TRBV11-2; CDR3aa: ASSFTGGRMNTEAF
d_gene: .; v_gene: TRBV11-2; CDR3aa: ASSLRGGPNQPQH
d_gene: .; v_gene: TRBV9; CDR3aa: ASSLEGRDEQY
d_gene: TRBD1; v_gene: TRBV6-1; CDR3aa: ASSERQGGSFSGNTIY
d_gene: TRBD1; v_gene: TRBV5-1; CDR3aa: ASSTGRDSFTGELF
d_gene: .; v_gene: TRBV19; CDR3aa: ASSIDAVGGTDTQY
d_gene: .; v_gene: TRBV6-1; CDR3aa: ASRAGPYEQY
d_gene: .; v_gene: TRBV7-6; CDR3aa: ASSPRDTDNEQF
d_gene: .; v_gene: TRBV27; CDR3aa: ASSRVGGMSGNTIY
d_gene: TRBD1; v_gene: TRBV7-2; CDR3aa: ASSFTTGTGSGYT
d_gene: .; v_gene: TRBV12-3/TRBV12-4; CDR3aa: ASSPLASETQY
d_gene: .; v_gene: TRBV3-1; CDR3aa: ASTLRGVNEKLF
d_gene: TRBD1; v_gene: TRBV5-1; CDR3aa: ASSSGTGSYEQY
d_gene: .; v_gene: TRBV4-3; CDR3aa: ASSQDARRDSPLH
d_gene: .; v_gene: TRBV7-3; CDR3aa: ASSLHQAGELF
d_gene: .; v_gene: TRBV5-1; CDR3aa: ASTANTGYEQY
d_gene: .; v_gene: TRBV7-2; CDR3aa: ASSLGSYRVQY
d_gene: TRBD1; v_gene: TRBV6-4; CDR3aa: ASSDGTGGTGELF
d_gene: .; v_gene: TRBV2; CDR3aa: ASSEVSNQETQY
d_gene: .; v_gene: TRBV20-1; CDR3aa: SASRGYNEQF
d_gene: .; v_gene: TRBV27; CDR3aa: ASSRRVHGNTIY
d_gene: .; v_gene: TRBV28; CDR3aa: ASPLGGARSYNEQF
d_gene: .; v_gene: TRBV28; CDR3aa: ASSALGDADTQY
d_gene: .; v_gene: TRBV3-1; CDR3aa: ASSQLTDTQY
d_gene: .; v_gene: TRBV20-1; CDR3aa: SATQFMNTEAF
d_gene: TRBD2; v_gene: TRBV15; CDR3aa: ATSLAGGSDTQY
d_gene: .; v_gene: TRBV7-2; CDR3aa: ASSRDGLFGYT
d_gene: TRBD2; v_gene: TRBV12-3/TRBV12-4; CDR3aa: ASSHGTSGGETQY
d_gene: TRBD1; v_gene: TRBV27; CDR3aa: ASSLPLTGADSPLH
d_gene: TRBD2; v_gene: TRBV5-1; CDR3aa: ASSLSLAGYEQY
d_gene: .; v_gene: TRBV19; CDR3aa: ASSSPPTGANVLT
d_gene: .; v_gene: TRBV7-2; CDR3aa: ASSLGGGGSTDTQY
d_gene: .; v_gene: TRBV28; CDR3aa: ASSLSQGQETQY
d_gene: .; v_gene: TRBV20-1; CDR3aa: SARAGTTGELF
d_gene: .; v_gene: TRBV7-9; CDR3aa: ASSLDQWDTQY
d_gene: .; v_gene: TRBV7-2; CDR3aa: ASNRVPGELF
d_gene: .; v_gene: TRBV11-3; CDR3aa: ASSLGSTEAEAF
d_gene: .; v_gene: TRBV24-1; CDR3aa: ATSDTEQKNTGELF
d_gene: .; v_gene: TRBV10-3; CDR3aa: AISEDGAGNTIY
d_gene: .; v_gene: TRBV5-1; CDR3aa: ASRLEANTDTQY
d_gene: .; v_gene: TRBV2; CDR3aa: ASSLNIGNTEAF
d_gene: TRBD1; v_gene: TRBV3-1; CDR3aa: ASSQVTTGGYGGYT
d_gene: .; v_gene: TRBV7-2; CDR3aa: ASSPKTRVGSYEQY
d_gene: .; v_gene: TRBV24-1; CDR3aa: ATSDFGGGELF
d_gene: .; v_gene: TRBV24-1; CDR3aa: ATSDQRTDSYEQY
d_gene: TRBD2; v_gene: TRBV20-1; CDR3aa: SARSGTSGGNEQF
d_gene: TRBD2; v_gene: TRBV24-1; CDR3aa: ATSVGLQRGISYNEQF
d_gene: .; v_gene: TRBV2; CDR3aa: ASSMPPGKLF
d_gene: .; v_gene: TRBV28; CDR3aa: ASSFRPTAEAF
d_gene: .; v_gene: TRBV6-2/TRBV6-3; CDR3aa: ASSYAGPVNEQY
d_gene: .; v_gene: TRBV6-1; CDR3aa: ATSDGYYEQY
d_gene: .; v_gene: TRBV15; CDR3aa: ATSFSSVRNEKLF
d_gene: TRBD1; v_gene: TRBV3-1; CDR3aa: ASSGTGVDYGYT
d_gene: TRBD1; v_gene: TRBV28; CDR3aa: ASGQGAFTNEKLF
d_gene: TRBD1; v_gene: TRBV7-2; CDR3aa: VSSRQGGEQY